These 26 T cell receptor beta chains were sequenced from one sample in a study of beta chain features in type 1 diabetes. Since all of the isolated RNA was reverse transcribed, expressed TCRB transcripts were what got sequenced. The data were produced by immunoSEQ multiplex PCR, yet TCRdb's version contains in-frame clones alone and is incomplete. This sample has roughly 150,000 clones, with about 8.1% found just once. The specimen sequenced was central memory CD4+ T cells from blood. These receptors were obtained from a man aged 18 to 30 in good health.

This chain links TRBV6-8 with TRBJ1-5; maybe TRBD1 (5 bases). Per germline, CDR1 MNHGY and CDR2 SAAAGT. This CDR3 has 15 residues. V shed 5 bases and J shed 6 bases, with 17 bases lying between them. CDR3 sequence: CASSPRGGVGQPQHF. CDR3 sequence (DNA): TGTGCCAGCAGTCCTAGGGGAGGGGTGGGTCAGCCCCAGCATTTT.

This chain connects TRBV7-2 to TRBJ2-1; 16 positions agree with TRBD2. The CDR3 is made up of 18 amino acids. V trimming: 5 bases; J trimming: 2 bases; junction bases outside the gene matches: 6. The germline V gene encodes CDR1 SGHTA and CDR2 FQGNSA. The chain's CDR3 is CASSPWGTSGGAYNEQFF. DNA for the CDR3: TGTGCCAGCAGCCCCTGGGGGACTAGCGGGGGGGCCTACAATGAGCAGTTCTTC.

This clone has a count of ten or more. The chain is built from TRBV9 and TRBJ2-1; maybe TRBD1 (6 bases). Germline CDR1 SGDLS, CDR2 YYNGEE. Trimming cost V 4 bases and J 4 bases, with 9 bases left between them. The length of the CDR3 is 13 residues. The CDR3 spells CASSTGQYNEQFF. In DNA form, the CDR3 reads TGTGCCAGCAGCACCGGACAGTACAATGAGCAGTTCTTC.

This clone has a count of ten or more. CDR3 sequence: CATTNRGLGTEAFF. In DNA, the CDR3 is TGTGCCACCACAAACAGGGGACTGGGGACTGAAGCTTTCTTT. The chain recombines TRBV7-2 with TRBJ1-1; 7 nucleotides match TRBD1. Germline V gene sequence: CDR1 SGHTA, CDR2 FQGNSA. V was pared by 10 bases and J by 5 bases, with 13 bases of the junction left unmatched. The CDR3 has 14 residues.

The chain combines TRBV5-1 with TRBJ2-7, with 7 bases that match TRBD2. This CDR3 is 15 amino acids long. Germline V gene data show CDR1 as SGHRS and CDR2 as YFSETQ. Trimming removed 0 bases from V and 0 bases from J; junction bases left unmatched: 3. CDR3 nucleotides: TGCGCCAGCAGCTTGGGAAGCGGGATCTCCTACGAGCAGTACTTC. This gives the protein CASSLGSGISYEQYF.

This clone turned up a few times. This rearrangement joins TRBV11-2 to TRBJ1-2, with D possibly matching TRBD1 (5 bases). V lost 4 bases and J 0 bases, leaving 15 bases between the germline ends. Germline V gene sequence: CDR1 SGHAT, CDR2 FQNNGV. The CDR3 extends over 16 amino acids. CDR3 sequence: CASSSPRTPTNYGYTF. CDR3 nucleotides: TGTGCCAGCAGCTCCCCCCGGACACCGACTAACTATGGCTACACCTTC.

The rearrangement links TRBV9 to TRBJ2-5, with 8 bases fitting TRBD2. This CDR3 is built from 16 residues. The junction had 6 bases not matched to a gene; V was cut back by 0 bases and J by 2 bases. Germline V gene sequence: CDR1 SGDLS, CDR2 YYNGEE. CDR3 DNA: TGTGCCAGCAGCGTAGGAAATAGCGGGACGCAAGAGACCCAGTACTTC. Encoded protein: CASSVGNSGTQETQYF.

The CDR3 DNA follows: TGTGCCTGTTTCGGGACAGGATGGAGTTCACCCCTCCACTTT. As protein: CACFGTGWSSPLHF. V is TRBV30 and J is TRBJ1-6; 8 bases match TRBD1. This CDR3 contains 14 residues. V gave up 6 bases and J gave up 9 bases; unmatched junction bases: 10. Germline V gene data show CDR1 as GTSNPN and CDR2 as SVGIG (reference sequence).

The V and J genes are TRBV5-4 and TRBJ2-3; possible D gene TRBD1, 5 bases. The length of the CDR3 is 13 residues. Trimming removed 1 base at V and 5 bases at J, with 8 bases between. Germline V gene sequence: CDR1 SGHNT, CDR2 YYREEE (reference sequence). The chain's CDR3 is CASSLRGEDTQYF. In DNA, the CDR3 is TGTGCCAGCAGCTTGAGGGGTGAAGATACGCAGTATTTT.

This clone ranks as medium-sized (0.01 to 0.1%). CDR3 amino acids: CSVTSGVGTDTQYF. The DNA for the CDR3 is TGCAGCGTTACTAGCGGGGTTGGCACAGATACGCAGTATTTT. The rearrangement links TRBV29-1 to TRBJ2-3; 10 nucleotides match TRBD2. There are 14 residues in the CDR3. Germline V gives CDR1 SQVTM, CDR2 ANQGSEA. The junction had 3 bases not matched to a gene; V was cut back by 5 bases and J by 1 base.

The chain has TRBV5-6 and TRBJ2-3, with TRBD2 matching 9 bases. The V segment lost 0 bases and the J segment 0 bases; nucleotides outside the gene matches: 2. The CDR3 loop spans 16 amino acids. Germline V gives CDR1 SGHDT, CDR2 YYEEEE. The CDR3 DNA reads as TGTGCCAGCAGCTTGGTTAGCGGGAGTAGCACAGATACGCAGTATTTT. Its protein product is CASSLVSGSSTDTQYF.

This chain uses TRBV7-9 with TRBJ1-2, with D possibly being TRBD1 (5 bases). This CDR3 contains 16 residues. Germline V gene sequence: CDR1 SEHNR, CDR2 FQNEAQ (reference sequence). V lost 4 bases to trimming and J lost 8 bases, with 23 bases between them. In DNA form, the CDR3 reads TGTGCCAGCAGCTCGCCCGATACGCAGGGAAGGCCGGGCTACACCTTC. It codes for CASSSPDTQGRPGYTF.

V gene TRBV28 combines with J gene TRBJ1-3, with unresolved D. The CDR3 is made up of 17 amino acids. In germline, CDR1 is MDHEN, CDR2 SYDVKM. V gave up 6 bases and J gave up 0 bases, with 18 bases separating them. CDR3 amino acids: CASSQARTIRSGNTIYF. The CDR3 DNA sequence: TGTGCCAGCAGCCAGGCTCGGACTATTCGCTCTGGAAACACCATATATTTT. Full variable domain (missing parts from reference TRBV28 and TRBJ1-3): DVKVTQSSRYLVKRTGEKVFLECVQDMDHENMFWYRQDPGLGLRLIYFSYDVKMKEKGDIPEGYSVSREKKERFSLILESASTNQTSMYLCASSQARTIRSGNTIYFGEGSWLTVV.

The V gene is TRBV6-5, the J gene TRBJ2-7; D not certain. Looked up from germline, CDR1 is MNHEY and CDR2 is SVGAGI. The V gene lost 6 bases and the J gene lost 4 bases, with 10 bases spanning the gap. This CDR3 region has 12 residues. The CDR3 nucleotides are TGTGCCAGCAGCGCAGGCCCATACGAGCAGTACTTC. This gives the protein CASSAGPYEQYF.

This clone came up a few times. This chain connects TRBV7-3 to TRBJ2-2; 11 bases fit TRBD2. With V trimmed by 2 bases and J by 4 bases, 6 bases remained unmatched. The germline V gene encodes CDR1 SGHTA and CDR2 FQGTGA. The CDR3 spans 17 residues. The CDR3 is CASSLFGLAGSTGELFF. CDR3 sequence (DNA): TGTGCCAGCAGCTTATTCGGACTAGCGGGTAGCACCGGGGAGCTGTTTTTT. The full variable domain, rest sourced from reference TRBV7-3 and TRBJ2-2, is GAGVSQTPSNKVTEKGKYVELRCDPISGHTALYWYRQSLGQGPEFLIYFQGTGAADDSGLPNDRFFAVRPEGSVSTLKIQRTERGDSAVYLCASSLFGLAGSTGELFFGEGSRLTVL.

The sample holds many counts of this clone. The chain links TRBV19 to TRBJ2-4, with D possibly matching TRBD1 (6 bases). V shed 3 bases and J shed 7 bases, with 13 bases lying between them. This CDR3 has 14 amino acids. Germline CDR1 is LNHDA and CDR2 is SQIVND (reference sequence). CDR3 sequence: CASSILGGDNIQYF. The DNA for the CDR3 is TGTGCCAGTAGTATCCTAGGGGGAGACAACATTCAGTACTTC. Full variable domain (remainder filled in from reference TRBV19 and TRBJ2-4): DGGITQSPKYLFRKEGQNVTLSCEQNLNHDAMYWYRQDPGQGLRLIYYSQIVNDFQKGDIAEGYSVSREKKESFPLTVTSAQKNPTAFYLCASSILGGDNIQYFGAGTRLSVL.

This clone occurred a few times. This sequence joins TRBV7-2 and TRBJ1-2; 8 bases are a match to TRBD1. CDR3 length equals 14 residues. The junction had 9 bases not matched to a gene; V was cut back by 4 bases and J by 8 bases. CDR1 is SGHTA, CDR2 FQGNSA, per germline. DNA for the CDR3: TGTGCCAGCAGCTCAGACAGGGGTTTTGGAGGCTACACCTTC. Translating it yields CASSSDRGFGGYTF.

This clone came up many times. V usage is TRBV13 and J usage is TRBJ2-7; D possibly corresponds to TRBD2 (6 bases). CDR1 PRHDT and CDR2 FYEKMQ come from the germline V gene (reference sequence). This CDR3 has 17 residues. Trimming stripped 0 bases from V and 0 bases from J, with 15 bases between. CDR3 sequence: CASSLGDGLSSSYEQYF. CDR3 DNA: TGTGCCAGCAGCTTAGGCGACGGACTATCCAGCTCCTACGAGCAGTACTTC.

This chain connects TRBV6-6 to TRBJ1-1; 7 bases agree with TRBD1. With 6 bases clipped from V and 0 bases from J, the junction kept 1 base outside the gene matches. CDR3 size: 13 residues. Germline CDR1 MNHNY, CDR2 SVGAGI (reference sequence). DNA of the CDR3: TGTGCCAGCAGACAGGGGTTGAACACTGAAGCTTTCTTT. Protein product: CASRQGLNTEAFF.

This clone was counted a few times. The V gene is TRBV5-1, the J gene TRBJ2-1; TRBD2 agrees at 10 bases. Per the germline V gene, CDR1 is SGHRS and CDR2 is YFSETQ. Losses at the gene ends were 6 bases for V and 15 bases for J; bases not matched to a gene: 18. This CDR3 comprises 15 residues. The CDR3 region has the DNA TGCGCCAGCACCCTAAGTTCCCCTGGAGCGGGAGGGTGGTTCTTC. The encoded protein is CASTLSSPGAGGWFF. Full variable domain (missing parts from reference TRBV5-1 and TRBJ2-1): KAGVTQTPRYLIKTRGQQVTLSCSPISGHRSVSWYQQTPGQGLQFLFEYFSETQRNKGNFPGRFSGRQFSNSRSEMNVSTLELGDSALYLCASTLSSPGAGGWFFGPGTRLTVL.

This clone was observed at least ten times. V and J are TRBV29-1 and TRBJ2-1, with D possibly being TRBD1 (6 bases). Trimming removed 3 bases at V and 3 bases at J, with 15 bases between. The CDR3 is made up of 15 amino acids. Germline lookup yields CDR1 SQVTM and CDR2 ANQGSEA. CDR3 amino acids: CSVEGSQGHYNEQFF. The DNA of the CDR3 is TGCAGCGTTGAGGGCTCGCAGGGGCACTACAATGAGCAGTTCTTC.

This clone was seen at least ten times. This sequence joins TRBV7-9 and TRBJ2-7; TRBD1 matches at 9 bases. The CDR3 is made up of 14 amino acids. CDR1 and CDR2 (germline): SEHNR, FQNEAQ (reference sequence). Trimming removed 4 bases from V and 1 base from J; junction bases left unmatched: 2. The CDR3, as DNA: TGTGCCAGCAGCTCGGGACAGGGATCCTACGAGCAGTACTTC. Translating gives CASSSGQGSYEQYF. Based on the CDR3 plus reference TRBV7-9 and TRBJ2-7, the full variable domain is DTGVSQNPRHKITKRGQNVTFRCDPISEHNRLYWYRQTLGQGPEFLTYFQNEAQLEKSRLLSDRFSAERPKGSFSTLEIQRTEQGDSAMYLCASSSGQGSYEQYFGPGTRLTVT.

This clone was seen a handful of times. This chain joins TRBV5-1 and TRBJ1-1; 10 positions agree with TRBD1. The V and J ends lost 4 bases and 7 bases, in that order; junction bases with no gene match: 7. The CDR3 totals 14 residues. Germline values: CDR1 SGHRS, CDR2 YFSETQ. The CDR3 DNA sequence: TGCGCCAGCAGCCACGACAGGGGGCGGGGTGAAGCTTTCTTT. Amino acid sequence: CASSHDRGRGEAFF.

This clone was recorded at least ten times. The chain employs TRBV18 and TRBJ1-2; 7 nucleotides line up with TRBD1. Unmatched junction bases numbered 7, after V lost 2 bases and J lost 7 bases. There are 14 residues in the CDR3. CDR1 and CDR2 (germline): KGHSH, LQKENI. CDR3 sequence reads: CASSPDRDSSGYTF. The CDR3 nucleotides read TGTGCCAGCTCACCAGACAGGGATAGCAGTGGCTACACCTTC.

J is TRBJ2-3 and V is TRBV19; the match to TRBD2 covers 13 bases. V was pared by 10 bases and J by 1 base, with 11 bases of the junction left unmatched. The CDR3 is made up of 17 amino acids. The V gene's germline CDR1 is LNHDA and CDR2 SQIVND (reference sequence). The CDR3 nucleotides are TGTGCCACTTCATCCGGGACTAGCGGGGTGGGCACAGATACGCAGTATTTT. Translated, it gives CATSSGTSGVGTDTQYF.

This clone was found a few times. V gene TRBV14 combines with J gene TRBJ2-5; no reliable D call. V lost 3 bases and J lost 5, with 16 bases in between. Germline V gene sequence: CDR1 SGHDN, CDR2 FVKESK. The CDR3 extends over 15 amino acids. CDR3 DNA sequence: TGTGCCAGCAGCCACTACACACCACGGCGGGAGACCCAGTACTTC. Its protein product is CASSHYTPRRETQYF.